This T cell receptor (beta chain) was captured by sequencing in a study of follicular helper T cells after annual influenza vaccination. V was pared by 1 base and J by 0 bases, with 10 bases between. This CDR3 region has 15 residues. Germline CDR1 and CDR2: MNHNS and SASEGT. On this clone itself: As yet, its antigen is unknown.

Overall study findings and caveats: Most later recoveries of Day 7 ICOS+CD38+ clones were ICOS-CD38- cTfh.

TCRdb's table, derived via immunoSEQ multiplex PCR, lists solely in-frame clones and lacks some. In the table there are thousands of clones, approximately 90% of which are singletons. Time point in this sample: 2015-2016 season, 7 days after influenza vaccination. Adults received seasonal inactivated influenza vaccine, with sorted blood CD4 subsets sequenced before and after. This chain connects TRBV6-1 to TRBJ2-7; tentatively, D is TRBD2 (6 bases). Sequenced here: CXCR5+ CD38- circulating T follicular helper cells from blood, sampled 7 days after influenza vaccination. Stated subset: circulating Tfh, non-naive CD4+CXCR5+PD-1+ (ICOS+CD38+ or ICOS-CD38-). This clonotype originated in an adult who received the influenza vaccine. The CDR3 is CASSEGEAVSYEQYF. CDR3 in DNA: TGTGCCAGCAGTGAAGGGGAGGCTGTCTCCTACGAGCAGTACTTC.